Listed below are T cell receptor beta chains from one sample, sequenced in a study of CD8 T cells in Susac syndrome. TCRdb reanalysed the immunoSEQ multiplex PCR reads using MiXCR and keeps one entry per CDR3 protein. Seen here are about 200,000 distinct CDR3 sequences, roughly nine tenths observed once, and the top ten hold about 0.12%. Sample: CD8+ T cells from PBMCs. The source is a human donor with multiple sclerosis. The conserved cysteine and the conserved F or W are not part of the CDR3 here.

len	j_gene	v_gene	CDR3aa
11	TRBJ2-3	TRBV30	AWTRDSPDTQY
10	TRBJ1-2	TRBV7-9	ASSLRGNGYT
13	TRBJ2-7	TRBV19	ASSIFGAETYEQY
12	TRBJ1-2	TRBV5-6	ASSVERTAYGYT
14	TRBJ2-7	TRBV6-5	ASSPTPIGQFYEQY
17	TRBJ1-1	TRBV6-2/TRBV6-3	ASTEANWGSFSAYTEAF
16	TRBJ2-1	TRBV4-3	ASSQDHPREITYNEQF
14	TRBJ1-6	TRBV6-1	ASTWASPSYNSPLH
11	TRBJ1-6	TRBV6-6	ASLRDANSPLH
13	TRBJ1-2	TRBV6-1	ASSEEDSDLGGYT
13	TRBJ2-7	TRBV28	ASSNSGSRSYEQY
15	TRBJ1-2	TRBV12-3/TRBV12-4	ASSLALDLGGWYGYT
13	TRBJ2-7	TRBV7-7	ASSVGQGTSYEQY
12	TRBJ2-7	TRBV5-6	ASSLEGGRREQY
13	TRBJ2-3	TRBV29-1	SVEYLAGGPDTQY
11	TRBJ2-7	TRBV6-1	AGRTGNSYEQY
15	TRBJ2-4	TRBV2	ASHLGGGLSPGNIQY
12	TRBJ2-2	TRBV3-1	ASSPPTTTGELF
10	TRBJ1-1	TRBV6-2/TRBV6-3	ASSPFLDEAF
11	TRBJ1-5	TRBV7-6	ASSLAGRGPQH
13	TRBJ2-7	TRBV7-9	ASSPGQGRIYEQY
12	TRBJ2-5	TRBV18	ASSPADGQETQY